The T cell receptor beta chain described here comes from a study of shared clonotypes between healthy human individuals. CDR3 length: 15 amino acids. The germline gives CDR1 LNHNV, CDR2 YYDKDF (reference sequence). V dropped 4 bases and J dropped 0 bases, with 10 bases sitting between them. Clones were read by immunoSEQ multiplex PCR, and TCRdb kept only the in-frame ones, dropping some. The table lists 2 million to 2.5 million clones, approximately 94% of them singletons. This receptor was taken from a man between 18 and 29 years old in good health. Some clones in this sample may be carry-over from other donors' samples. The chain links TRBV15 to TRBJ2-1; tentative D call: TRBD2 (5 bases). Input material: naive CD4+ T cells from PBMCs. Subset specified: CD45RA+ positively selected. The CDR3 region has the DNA TGTGCCACCAGCAACGGGAAAAGCTCCTACAATGAGCAGTTCTTC. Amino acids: CATSNGKSSYNEQFF.